Listed here are 19 T cell receptor beta chains from one sample, sequenced in a study of T cells in Graves' hyperthyroidism and ophthalmopathy. Researchers took RNA transcripts and amplified the TCR beta CDR3 regions from them. The HTBI set primed first-round TCR CDR3 RT-PCR. One entry per CDR3 protein, called by TCRdb with MiXCR from the multiplex PCR reads. The table has approximately 410,000 distinct CDR3 sequences, roughly an eighth seen once; the top ten hold less than 6.5%. Input material: blood. These receptors came from a woman aged 18-29 years with Graves' hyperthyroidism.

In this sample, this clonotype turned up many times. The chain recombines TRBV3-1 with TRBJ1-1; no definite D call. The germline V gene encodes CDR1 LGHDT and CDR2 YNNKEL (reference sequence). V lost 1 base to trimming and J lost 2 bases, with 5 bases between them. This CDR3 is built from 13 residues. The CDR3 region is CASSQAGNTEAFF. In DNA, the CDR3 is TGTGCCAGCAGCCAAGCCGGTAACACTGAAGCTTTCTTT.

This clonotype was recorded many times. The chain joins TRBV7-9 to TRBJ2-1, with a possible D match to TRBD1 (7 bases). The V and J ends lost 4 bases and 7 bases respectively, with 11 bases between them. The germline gives CDR1 SEHNR, CDR2 FQNEAQ (reference sequence). The CDR3 totals 13 residues. The CDR3 reads CASSSTGRNEQFF. The DNA for the CDR3 is TGTGCCAGCAGCTCGACAGGGAGGAATGAGCAGTTCTTC.

This clonotype was observed many times. The chain couples TRBV6-1 to TRBJ1-1, with a possible D match to TRBD1 (6 bases). There are 14 residues in the CDR3. Trimming left V 6 bases short and J 1 base short, with 12 bases between. Germline CDR1 MNHNS, CDR2 SASEGT. The CDR3 here is CASRKQGGNTEAFF. Written as DNA, the CDR3 is TGTGCCAGCAGGAAACAGGGTGGGAACACTGAAGCTTTCTTT.

Ten or more counts support this clonotype. The chain couples TRBV20-1 to TRBJ2-7; TRBD1 matches 8 bases. Looked up from germline, CDR1 is DFQATT and CDR2 is SNEGSKA (reference sequence). V was clipped by 5 bases and J by 3 bases; unmatched bases: 9. The CDR3 length is 14 residues. This chain's CDR3 is CSAGPRDRLYEQYF. The CDR3 coding sequence is TGCAGTGCTGGACCAAGGGACAGGCTCTACGAGCAGTACTTC.

This rearrangement joins TRBV13 to TRBJ2-4, with D tentatively TRBD2 (5 bases). With 5 bases removed from V and 8 bases from J, the gap between germline ends came to 22 bases. Germline V gene lookup returns CDR1 PRHDT and CDR2 FYEKMQ (reference sequence). This CDR3 is built from 16 residues. This chain's CDR3 is CASSPSSGLKRDIQYF. The DNA of the CDR3 is TGTGCCAGCAGCCCTAGCTCCGGCCTCAAGAGGGACATTCAGTACTTC.

In this sample, this clonotype turned up many times. The V call is TRBV11-2, the J call TRBJ1-1; 9 nucleotides line up with TRBD1. The CDR3 loop spans 16 amino acids. Germline CDR1 and CDR2: SGHAT and FQNNGV. V shed 5 bases and J 0 bases; nucleotides not matched to a gene: 7. CDR3 DNA: TGTGCCAGCAGCATCGGGACAGGGCCTATGAACACTGAAGCTTTCTTT. This sequence encodes CASSIGTGPMNTEAFF.

The chain combines TRBV19 with TRBJ1-2, with 12 positions matching TRBD1. The V and J ends lost 6 bases and 7 bases, in that order; junction bases with no gene match: 3. The CDR3 has 13 amino acids. Germline values: CDR1 LNHDA, CDR2 SQIVND (reference sequence). The CDR3 protein is CASSRDRGLGYTF. The CDR3 nucleotides read TGTGCCAGTAGCCGGGACAGGGGGCTTGGCTACACCTTC.

This clonotype has ten or more counts. CDR3 residues: CASSEREEYNEQFF. CDR3 in DNA: TGTGCCAGCAGTGAGCGGGAGGAGTACAATGAGCAGTTCTTC. The V call is TRBV6-4, the J call TRBJ2-1; 8 bases are shared with TRBD2. Germline V lookup: CDR1 MRHNA, CDR2 SNTAGT. The ends lost 3 bases at V and 4 bases at J; junction bases unmatched: 2. This CDR3 is built from 14 residues.

Ten or more counts support this clonotype. This rearrangement joins TRBV20-1 to TRBJ2-7, with D unclear. The CDR3 has 10 residues. The germline V and J ends were trimmed by 6 bases and 6 bases, with 9 bases remaining between them. Germline loops: CDR1 DFQATT, CDR2 SNEGSKA (reference sequence). CDR3 nucleotide sequence: TGCAGTGCCAAGAGTCCCGAGCAGTACTTC. Translating gives CSAKSPEQYF.

This clonotype was seen repeatedly, ten times or more. The rearrangement uses TRBV6-1 and TRBJ2-1; the match to TRBD2 covers 10 bases. The length of the CDR3 is 15 residues. With 11 bases clipped from V and 4 bases from J, the junction kept 11 bases outside the gene matches. CDR1 MNHNS and CDR2 SASEGT come from the germline V gene. CDR3 in amino acids: CALGGVSGGYNEQFF. CDR3 DNA: TGTGCCTTGGGGGGGGTTAGCGGGGGGTACAATGAGCAGTTCTTC.

Ten or more counts support this clonotype. The V gene is TRBV20-1, the J gene TRBJ1-5; D is possibly TRBD1 (6 bases). Trimming cost V 2 bases and J 2 bases, with 13 bases left between them. This CDR3 is 15 amino acids long. Germline V gene sequence: CDR1 DFQATT, CDR2 SNEGSKA (reference sequence). This chain's CDR3 is CSARKGGEGNQPQHF. The CDR3 nucleotides are TGCAGTGCTAGAAAGGGGGGCGAGGGCAATCAGCCCCAGCATTTT.

This clonotype was seen repeatedly, ten times or more. The chain uses TRBV2 and TRBJ2-1; no firm D call. The V gene's germline CDR1 is SNHLY and CDR2 FYNNEI. The CDR3 totals 12 residues. Trimming cost V 6 bases and J 8 bases, with 11 bases left between them. CDR3 in amino acids: CASRFLDDEQFF. The CDR3 DNA is TGTGCCAGCAGATTCCTAGACGATGAGCAGTTCTTC. The whole variable domain, remainder taken from reference TRBV2 and TRBJ2-1, is EPEVTQTPSHQVTQMGQEVILRCVPISNHLYFYWYRQILGQKVEFLVSFYNNEISEKSEIFDDQFSVERPDGSNFTLKIRSTKLEDSAMYFCASRFLDDEQFFGPGTRLTVL.

The J gene is TRBJ2-3, the V gene TRBV10-2; tentative D call: TRBD2 (7 bases). The germline V gene has CDR1 WSHSY and CDR2 SAAADI. V was clipped by 9 bases and J by 4 bases, with 14 bases between them. This CDR3 has 13 amino acids. DNA of the CDR3: TGCGCCAGAGCGAGGGGGGGTCCAGATACGCAGTATTTT. Amino acids: CARARGGPDTQYF.

CDR3 sequence: CASRENGQGSNQPQHF. The CDR3 DNA is TGTGCCAGCAGAGAAAACGGACAGGGGTCCAATCAGCCCCAGCATTTT. V is TRBV6-1 and J is TRBJ1-5; TRBD1 matches 9 bases. The CDR3 contains 16 residues. Germline V lookup: CDR1 MNHNS, CDR2 SASEGT. The V gene end was trimmed by 6 bases and the J gene end by 3 bases; junction bases not matched to a gene: 9.

Ten or more counts support this clonotype. J is TRBJ2-4 and V is TRBV5-1; 7 bases match TRBD1. The CDR3 loop spans 15 amino acids. V was pared by 4 bases and J by 4 bases, with 8 bases of the junction left unmatched. The germline CDR1 and CDR2 sequences are SGHRS and YFSETQ. The CDR3 DNA reads TGCGCCAGCAGCCCCCATACGGGACAGAAAAACATTCAGTACTTC. This codes for CASSPHTGQKNIQYF.

Ten or more counts support this clonotype. The chain joins TRBV28 to TRBJ1-2; D gene ambiguous. Germline V gives CDR1 MDHEN, CDR2 SYDVKM. The CDR3 consists of 12 residues. Trimming stripped 5 bases from V and 4 bases from J, with 8 bases between. As DNA, the CDR3 is TGTGCCAGCAGTCCTCAGCGCTATGGCTACACCTTC. Translating gives CASSPQRYGYTF.

This clonotype was seen many times. This chain links TRBV11-1 with TRBJ2-7; D gene ambiguous. With 0 bases removed from V and 5 bases from J, the gap between germline ends came to 14 bases. CDR1 and CDR2 (germline): SGHAT, FQDESV (reference sequence). The CDR3 has 15 amino acids. CDR3: CASSLAGYSVNEQYF. The CDR3 DNA reads TGTGCCAGCAGCTTAGCAGGGTATTCGGTCAACGAGCAGTACTTC. Full variable domain (missing parts from reference TRBV11-1 and TRBJ2-7): EAEVAQSPRYKITEKSQAVAFWCDPISGHATLYWYRQILGQGPELLVQFQDESVVDDSQLPKDRFSAERLKGVDSTLKIQPAELGDSAMYLCASSLAGYSVNEQYFGPGTRLTVT.

This clonotype was counted many times. This chain links TRBV6-5 with TRBJ2-5; D remains ambiguous. Trimming shortened V by 4 bases and J by 10 bases, and 13 bases separated the two germline ends. The CDR3 runs to 12 residues. Germline CDR1 and CDR2: MNHEY and SVGAGI. CDR3 protein: CASSSNLLSQYF. CDR3 sequence (DNA): TGTGCCAGCAGTTCGAACCTGCTGAGCCAGTACTTC.

V is TRBV27 and J is TRBJ1-6, with D unclear. Deletions cut 0 bases from V and 7 bases from J, with 7 bases between. The CDR3 spans 14 residues. The V gene's germline CDR1 is MNHEY and CDR2 SMNVEV (reference sequence). The CDR3 DNA follows: TGTGCCAGCAGTTTATCGCCGGGGAATTCACCCCTCCACTTT. It yields the protein CASSLSPGNSPLHF.